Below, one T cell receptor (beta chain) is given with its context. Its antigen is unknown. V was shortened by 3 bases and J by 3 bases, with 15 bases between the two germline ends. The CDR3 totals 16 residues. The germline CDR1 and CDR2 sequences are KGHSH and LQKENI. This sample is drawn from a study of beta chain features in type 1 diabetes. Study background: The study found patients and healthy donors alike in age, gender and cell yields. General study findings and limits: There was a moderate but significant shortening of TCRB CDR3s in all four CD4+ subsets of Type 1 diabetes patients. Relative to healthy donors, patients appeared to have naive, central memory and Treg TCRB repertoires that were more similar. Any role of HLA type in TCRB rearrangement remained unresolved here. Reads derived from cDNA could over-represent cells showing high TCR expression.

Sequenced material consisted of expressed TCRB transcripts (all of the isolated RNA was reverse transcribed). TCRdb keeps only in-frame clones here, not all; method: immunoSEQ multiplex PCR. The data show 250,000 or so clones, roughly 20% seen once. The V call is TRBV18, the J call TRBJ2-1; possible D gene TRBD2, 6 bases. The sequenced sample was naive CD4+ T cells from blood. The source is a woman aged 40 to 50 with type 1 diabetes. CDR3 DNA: TGTGCCAGCTCACCGCTTCTGGCGGGACTCTACAATGAGCAGTTCTTC. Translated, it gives CASSPLLAGLYNEQFF. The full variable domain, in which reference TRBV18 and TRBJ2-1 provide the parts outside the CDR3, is NAGVMQNPRHLVRRRGQEARLRCSPMKGHSHVYWYRQLPEEGLKFMVYLQKENIIDESGMPKERFSAEFPKEGPSILRIQQVVRGDSAAYFCASSPLLAGLYNEQFFGPGTRLTVL.